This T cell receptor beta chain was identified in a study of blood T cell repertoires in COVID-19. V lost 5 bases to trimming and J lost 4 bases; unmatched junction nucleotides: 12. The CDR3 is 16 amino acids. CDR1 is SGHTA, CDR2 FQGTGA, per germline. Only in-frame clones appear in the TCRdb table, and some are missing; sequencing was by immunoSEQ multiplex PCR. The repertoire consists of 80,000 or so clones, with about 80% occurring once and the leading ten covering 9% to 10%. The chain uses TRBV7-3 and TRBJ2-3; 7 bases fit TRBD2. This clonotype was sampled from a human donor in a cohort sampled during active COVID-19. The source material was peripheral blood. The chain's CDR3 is CASSQERLAAPDTQYF. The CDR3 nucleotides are TGTGCCAGCAGCCAAGAGAGGCTAGCGGCCCCAGATACGCAGTATTTT. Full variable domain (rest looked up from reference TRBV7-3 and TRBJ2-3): GAGVSQTPSNKVTEKGKYVELRCDPISGHTALYWYRQSLGQGPEFLIYFQGTGAADDSGLPNDRFFAVRPEGSVSTLKIQRTERGDSAVYLCASSQERLAAPDTQYFGPGTRLTVL.